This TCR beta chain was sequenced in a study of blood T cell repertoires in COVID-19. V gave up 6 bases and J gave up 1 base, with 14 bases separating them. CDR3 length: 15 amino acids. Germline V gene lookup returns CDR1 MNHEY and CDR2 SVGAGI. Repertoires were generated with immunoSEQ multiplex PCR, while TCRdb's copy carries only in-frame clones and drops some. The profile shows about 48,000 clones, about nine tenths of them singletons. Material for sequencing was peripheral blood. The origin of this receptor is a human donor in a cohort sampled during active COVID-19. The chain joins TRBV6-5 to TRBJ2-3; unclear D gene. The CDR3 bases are TGTGCCAGCAGGCCGGTCCAATCGGGCACAGATACGCAGTATTTT. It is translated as CASRPVQSGTDTQYF.